The entry that follows covers one T cell receptor (beta chain) sequence. It has no known antigen specificity. The junction and the germline gene differ at one end; a read error may be behind it. The data derive from a study (dated by TCRdb to 2014 to 2015). Turning to the overall study: Whether tumor-infiltrating Tregs in breast cancer are recruited from blood Tregs or converted in situ from other CD4+ T cell subsets was tested.

The memory CD4+ T cell population was isolated based on a CD4+CD45RO+CD25- phenotype. Tregs, naive and memory CD4+ T cells from tumor, blood and ipsilateral draining lymph nodes of a handful of breast cancer patients underwent full-length TCR alpha and beta sequencing. Tumor tissue and lymph nodes obtained by ipsilateral axillary dissection were perfused with PBS, cut into small pieces and digested using collagenase I and hyaluronidase. A purity exceeding 90% was confirmed by FACS for the sorted cell populations. The CDR3 has 14 amino acids, counting the end cysteine and phenylalanine. The read is trimmed to its CDR3 DNA, 42 bases read in frame from base 1. As encoded in the germline V gene (reference sequence), CDR1 is SEHNR while CDR2 is FQNEAQ. What the study reported, not specific to this receptor: Tumor memory CD4+ T cell TCR gene usage clustered with blood and lymph node memory CD4+ cells and lymph node naive CD4+ cells. Rather than covering whole repertoires, validation in the larger cohort was restricted to a single TCR beta V-J rearrangement. The greatest overlap of tumor-infiltrating Treg TCR alpha and beta sequences was observed with tumor naive CD4+ T cells, followed by blood naive CD4+ T cells.

Full-length TCR variable regions were amplified by 5' RACE PCR with constant-region reverse primers, followed by semi-nested PCR with Nested Universal Primer A. The ReliaPrep RNA Cell Miniprep System was used to extract total RNA, which was then reverse transcribed into 5'RACE-ready cDNA with the SMARTer RACE 5'/3' Kit. Full-length TCR alpha and beta libraries were barcoded with multiplex adaptors and sequenced on an Illumina MiSeq. The paper's processing steps were these. For each of nine subset-tissue groups, sequencing data from the five patients were pooled, and the groups were then compared using unsupervised clustering of TCR gene usage. The Morisita-Horn index was used to calculate repertoire similarity, with shared sequences weighted by how much each contributed to each repertoire. TCRdb trimmed the raw reads at Q25, called clones with MiXCR and kept productive beta chains. When rows share a CDR3 protein, they turn into one entry using the most common DNA and genes. The V and J calls were determined by TCRdb, not by the authors. The sample yields some 10,000 distinct CDR3 sequences; roughly 60% were counted once. The ten largest clones represent 6% to 7% of the sample.

The rearrangement combines TRBV7-9 with TRBJ2-5; the D gene cannot be resolved reliably. Sequenced sample: tumor-infiltrating memory CD4+ T cells sorted from the breast tumor. Sample cell subset or site, as interpreted from the label and publication: memory CD4+ T cells, CD4+CD45RO+CD25-. The receptor's source is a female donor with breast cancer. The DNA is as follows: TGTGCCAACAGCTTAGTATCCCGGGTAGAGACCCAGTACTTC. This sequence encodes CANSLVSRVETQYF.